Listed below are T cell receptor beta chains from one sample, sequenced in a study of cytomegalovirus exposure and HLA in healthy donors. Clones were read by immunoSEQ multiplex PCR, and TCRdb kept only the in-frame ones, dropping some. The sample lists more than 110,000 clones; about four fifths were seen once. The source material was PBMCs. The receptors here all came from a female donor in good health and CMV-seronegative. CDR3s include the opening cysteine and the closing phenylalanine or tryptophan. A D gene is named only where the DNA matches it firmly. Clone size is not always given. Where it is, it says once, few, many or a class for expanded clones.

V gene	J gene	clone size	D gene	CDR3 DNA	CDR3 protein
TRBV19	TRBJ1-2	-	TRBD1	TGTGCCAGTAGTATGGACCGGACAGGGGGCTCCCTTAACTATGGCTACACCTTC	CASSMDRTGGSLNYGYTF
TRBV27	TRBJ1-6	-	TRBD1	TGTGCCAGCAGTCCCTTACTGGACAGGAGGAATTCACCCCTCCACTTT	CASSPLLDRRNSPLHF
TRBV5-4	TRBJ2-7	-	-	TGTGCCAGCAGCTCACGCCAAGAGGGTGGAGCCGCCTACGAGCAGTACTTC	CASSSRQEGGAAYEQYF
TRBV2	TRBJ1-5	-	TRBD1	TGTGCCAGCAGTGTAGCACAGGGGAGGCAGCCCCAGCATTTT	CASSVAQGRQPQHF
TRBV5-1	TRBJ2-3	-	-	TGCGCCAGCAGCCCCGGGTCTTTCGCCAGCACAGATACGCAGTATTTT	CASSPGSFASTDTQYF
TRBV28	TRBJ2-5	-	TRBD2	TGTGCCAGCACCATCCCGGGACTACCAGAGACCCAGTACTTC	CASTIPGLPETQYF
TRBV19	TRBJ2-1	once	-	TGTGCCAGTAGCCCCTTAGAGCTCCCACACAATGAGCAGTTCTTC	CASSPLELPHNEQFF
TRBV6-1	TRBJ1-2	-	-	TGTGCCAGCAGTGGCGGGAATTACCTTGGCTACACCTTC	CASSGGNYLGYTF
TRBV7-2	TRBJ2-3	-	TRBD2	TGTGCCAGCAGCTTATCGGGAGGGACCGGGGATACGCAGTATTTT	CASSLSGGTGDTQYF
TRBV25-1	TRBJ1-1	-	TRBD1	TGTGCCAGCAGTCAAACGGGACAGTACACTGAAGCTTTCTTT	CASSQTGQYTEAFF
TRBV10-2	TRBJ1-2	-	TRBD1	TGCGCCAGCAGTGACCCTCAGGGGGCTAACTATGGCTACACCTTC	CASSDPQGANYGYTF
TRBV25-1	TRBJ2-6	-	TRBD1	TGTGCCAGCAGTGGAAGGGACAGCAGCTCTGGGGCCAACGTCCTGACTTTC	CASSGRDSSSGANVLTF
TRBV19	TRBJ1-1	-	TRBD1	TGTGCCAGTACCGGGACAGGGATCGGGAACACTGAAGCTTTCTTT	CASTGTGIGNTEAFF
TRBV5-1	TRBJ2-7	-	TRBD1	TGCGCCAGCAGCCCCGGGAGGACAGGGGCCTACGAGCAGTACTTC	CASSPGRTGAYEQYF
TRBV7-2	TRBJ1-1	-	TRBD1	TGTGCCAGCAGCTTAGCCAGGGGGCTGAACACTGAAGCTTTCTTT	CASSLARGLNTEAFF
TRBV5-1	TRBJ1-1	-	-	TGCGCCAGCAGCTCTTTCCAAGGAACTCCTCCGGGGGCTTTCTTT	CASSSFQGTPPGAFF
TRBV9	TRBJ2-3	-	TRBD2	TGTGCCAGCAGCGGGGGCGGGGGGACCACAGATACGCAGTATTTT	CASSGGGGTTDTQYF
TRBV28	TRBJ2-3	-	-	TGTGCCAGCAGTTTTGTGGCAGGAACAGATACGCAGTATTTT	CASSFVAGTDTQYF
TRBV7-2	TRBJ2-1	-	TRBD2	TGTGCCAGCAACCCCTCCGGGGGGGGTGAGCAGTTCTTC	CASNPSGGGEQFF
TRBV7-2	TRBJ2-3	few	-	TGTGCCAGCCGTTCCGGAGATACGCAGTATTTT	CASRSGDTQYF
TRBV6-4	TRBJ1-5	-	-	TGTGCCAGTGTTCACCAGGGCCCCTTGAAGCCCCAGCATTTT	CASVHQGPLKPQHF
TRBV4-1	TRBJ1-3	-	-	TGCGCCAGCAGCCAACCCTTCCGGGAAAAGGCTGGAAACACCATATATTTT	CASSQPFREKAGNTIYF
TRBV25-1	TRBJ2-7	-	TRBD2	TGTGCCAGCAGTGAAAACCAGCGGGACTCCTACGAGCAGTACTTC	CASSENQRDSYEQYF
TRBV2	TRBJ2-3	-	TRBD1	TGTGCCACACAGGGGGCGGGAGATACGCAGTATTTT	CATQGAGDTQYF
TRBV27	TRBJ2-6	-	-	TGTGCCATCCGGGTAACTGGGGCCAACGTCCTGACTTTC	CAIRVTGANVLTF
TRBV27	TRBJ2-6	-	TRBD1	TGTGCCAGAGTAGGGGACAGGGACTCTGGGGCCAACGTCCTGACTTTC	CARVGDRDSGANVLTF
TRBV5-4	TRBJ2-2	-	TRBD2	TGTGCCAGCAGCTTGTCAGCGGGGGGAGCCGGGGAGCTGTTTTTT	CASSLSAGGAGELFF
TRBV7-8	TRBJ1-4	-	TRBD1	TGTGCCAGCAGTCGGGACAGGGAGGTGAAATACGAAAAACTGTTTTTT	CASSRDREVKYEKLFF
TRBV5-4	TRBJ1-6	-	-	TGTGCCAGCAGTTTTTCTCCGGGGTCCTATAATTCACCCCTCCACTTT	CASSFSPGSYNSPLHF
TRBV2	TRBJ1-5	-	-	TGTGCCAGCAGTGGACAGAGCAATCAGCCCCAGCATTTT	CASSGQSNQPQHF
TRBV28	TRBJ2-7	-	-	TGTGCCAGCAGTTTAAGCCGACAGGAACCCTACGAGCAGTACTTC	CASSLSRQEPYEQYF
TRBV25-1	TRBJ2-1	-	TRBD2	TGTGCCAGCAGTGAAAAGGGTGCTAGCGGGAGGAAAAATGAGCAGTTCTTC	CASSEKGASGRKNEQFF
TRBV12-5	TRBJ1-2	-	-	TGTGCTAGTGGTTTGGTCTCTAACTATGGCTACACCTTC	CASGLVSNYGYTF
TRBV2	TRBJ2-7	-	TRBD1	TGTGCCAGCAGGGAGGACAGGGGGCCCCTCTACGAGCAGTACTTC	CASREDRGPLYEQYF
TRBV15	TRBJ1-1	-	TRBD1	TGTGCCACCAGCAGGGATTACTTAGGGGGCGGTGGTGATAACACTGAAGCTTTCTTT	CATSRDYLGGGGDNTEAFF
TRBV7-9	TRBJ2-5	once	-	TGTGCCAGCAGCCCAAGGGACTTTCGCCAAGAGACCCAGTACTTC	CASSPRDFRQETQYF
TRBV23-1	TRBJ1-4	few	-	TGCGCCAGCAGTCAATCGGATGACTGCGGGGAAAAACTGTTTTTT	CASSQSDDCGEKLFF
TRBV7-7	TRBJ2-5	-	-	TGTGCTAGCAGCTTATCCGGGTCAGGGGAGACCCAGTACTTC	CASSLSGSGETQYF
TRBV4-1	TRBJ2-5	-	TRBD2	TGCGCCAGCAGCCAAGGTGGACTAGCGGCCCAAGAGACCCAGTACTTC	CASSQGGLAAQETQYF
TRBV10-3	TRBJ1-2	few	TRBD1	TGTGCCATCAGTGGGACAGGGAACTATGGCTACACCTTC	CAISGTGNYGYTF